Shown below are 31 T cell receptor beta chains from a single sample sequenced in a study of cytomegalovirus exposure and HLA in healthy donors. Primers for the PCR totalled 60 Vbeta and 13 Jbeta. Measured with immunoSEQ multiplex PCR; TCRdb has only the in-frame clones, and not every one. In the table there are roughly 150,000 clones, 80% to 85% of which are singletons. Sequenced material: PBMCs. These receptors came from a man aged 30-40 years in good health and CMV-seronegative.

This chain connects TRBV5-1 to TRBJ1-2; 9 nucleotides agree with TRBD1. CDR1 is SGHRS, CDR2 YFSETQ, per germline. V shed 3 bases, J shed 3 bases, and the junction held 9 bases outside the gene matches. CDR3 length: 16 residues. CDR3 nucleotide sequence: TGCGCCAGCAGCTCGCAAGGGACAGGGCTGGACTATGGCTACACCTTC. Amino acids: CASSSQGTGLDYGYTF.

The count of this clone is one. The chain has TRBV9 and TRBJ2-3; tentatively, D is TRBD2 (5 bases). Trimming removed 0 bases at V and 0 bases at J, with 8 bases between. The CDR3 is made up of 15 amino acids. Germline V CDR1 and CDR2: SGDLS, YYNGEE. The CDR3 loop reads CASSVGTGSTDTQYF. CDR3 nucleotides: TGTGCCAGCAGCGTAGGTACGGGGAGCACAGATACGCAGTATTTT.

This chain joins TRBV7-2 and TRBJ2-7; TRBD2 aligns across 11 bases. Trimming cost V 1 base and J 0 bases; bases outside gene matches: 2. CDR1 SGHTA and CDR2 FQGNSA come from the germline V gene. This CDR3 is 16 amino acids long. The CDR3, as DNA: TGTGCCAGCAGCTTAGAACTAGCGGGGGTCTCCTACGAGCAGTACTTC. This gives the protein CASSLELAGVSYEQYF.

A few counts support this clone. The V call is TRBV1, the J call TRBJ1-1; the table's D call of TRBD1 was not tested on the DNA. TRBV1 is a recognized pseudogene. The CDR3 is 17 residues long. CDR3 nucleotide sequence: TGCACCAGCAGCCACCCCCCCGGGACAGAGAGGTTGTGGGGAGCTTTCTTT. This sequence encodes CTSSHPPGTERLWGAFF.

This clone is a singleton in its sample. The chain carries TRBV19 and TRBJ2-5, with 8 nucleotides matching TRBD1. The tail of the sequence fits TRBJ2-7 better, so the J call may be wrong. Germline CDR1 LNHDA, CDR2 SQIVND (reference sequence). This CDR3 region has 16 residues. CDR3 bases: TGTGCCAGTAGTATGACAGGGGATCGTTTTGGCTACGAGCAGTACTTC. Encoded protein: CASSMTGDRFGYEQYF.

The genes are TRBV4-2 and TRBJ2-5; 7 bases are a match to TRBD1. J gave up 2 bases and V 3 bases, and 9 bases lay outside the gene matches. CDR1 and CDR2 (germline): LGHNA, YNFKEQ. CDR3 length: 16 residues. This CDR3 is CASSQRQGAPQETQYF. The CDR3 coding sequence is TGTGCCAGCAGCCAGAGACAGGGAGCCCCTCAAGAGACCCAGTACTTC.

The chain joins TRBV16 to TRBJ1-1, with D hard to call. The CDR3 runs 14 residues. Looked up from germline, CDR1 is KGHSY and CDR2 is FQNENV. V was pared by 0 bases and J by 5 bases, with 10 bases between. The CDR3 region is CASSQSRGTTEAFF. CDR3 sequence (DNA): TGTGCCAGCAGCCAATCGCGGGGTACGACTGAAGCTTTCTTT.

The chain employs TRBV4-1 and TRBJ2-3, with 7 bases lining up with TRBD2. The length of the CDR3 is 16 residues. Trimming cost V 0 bases and J 5 bases; bases outside gene matches: 8. CDR1 is MGHRA, CDR2 YSYEKL, per germline. CDR3 nucleotides: TGCGCCAGCAGCCAAGATTTCCCCGGGGAGGGAGATACGCAGTATTTT. Amino acids: CASSQDFPGEGDTQYF.

This chain connects TRBV4-3 to TRBJ2-7, with 8 nucleotides matching TRBD2. CDR1 is LGHNA and CDR2 is YSLEER in the germline V gene. With 3 bases clipped from V and 0 bases from J, the junction kept 4 bases outside the gene matches. The CDR3 spans 15 residues. CDR3 DNA: TGCGCCAGCAGCCACTCGCGGGAGGCCTCCTACGAGCAGTACTTC. Amino acid sequence: CASSHSREASYEQYF.

This sequence joins TRBV2 and TRBJ2-3, with TRBD1 as a possible D gene (6 bases). Trimming left V 6 bases short and J 1 base short, with 14 bases between. CDR1 SNHLY and CDR2 FYNNEI come from the germline V gene. The CDR3 is 15 amino acids. CDR3 loop: CASRAAGDRTDTQYF. For the CDR3, the DNA is TGTGCCAGCAGAGCCGCAGGGGACCGCACAGATACGCAGTATTTT.

V usage is TRBV7-9 and J usage is TRBJ1-1; D is unclear. With 5 bases removed from V and 0 bases from J, the gap between germline ends came to 10 bases. This CDR3 spans 14 amino acids. Germline loops: CDR1 SEHNR, CDR2 FQNEAQ (reference sequence). Written as DNA, the CDR3 is TGTGCCAGCAGCGTAAGACTTATGAACACTGAAGCTTTCTTT. It translates to CASSVRLMNTEAFF.

V is TRBV30 and J is TRBJ2-1, with D hard to call. This CDR3 spans 14 amino acids. V was cut by 1 base and J by 5 bases, with 12 bases left in between. CDR1 is GTSNPN and CDR2 is SVGIG in the germline V gene (reference sequence). CDR3: CAWSGRPANNEQFF. The CDR3 DNA sequence: TGTGCCTGGAGTGGCAGGCCAGCTAACAATGAGCAGTTCTTC.

J is TRBJ1-1 and V is TRBV5-1, with D possibly being TRBD1 (5 bases). Germline V CDR1 and CDR2: SGHRS, YFSETQ. Trimming left V 2 bases short and J 1 base short, with 12 bases between. The CDR3 is 15 residues long. CDR3 region: CASSFSYRPNTEAFF. The CDR3 DNA is TGCGCCAGCAGCTTTTCGTACAGGCCGAACACTGAAGCTTTCTTT.

The CDR3 is CAISESLVGGELFF. CDR3 nucleotide sequence: TGTGCCATCAGTGAGTCCCTAGTGGGCGGGGAGCTGTTTTTT. This chain uses TRBV10-3 with TRBJ2-2; D is unclear. This CDR3 has 14 residues. V lost 0 bases and J 7 bases, leaving 9 bases between the germline ends. Germline lookup yields CDR1 ENHRY and CDR2 SYGVKD.

The chain combines TRBV7-6 with TRBJ2-3; 7 bases line up with TRBD1. The CDR3 covers 15 residues. Losses at the gene ends were 3 bases for V and 3 bases for J; bases not matched to a gene: 6. The germline CDR1 and CDR2 sequences are SGHVS and FNYEAQ. CDR3 in DNA: TGTGCCAGCAGCTTTTCCGACAGGGTGACAGATACGCAGTATTTT. It specifies CASSFSDRVTDTQYF.

This clone was seen a handful of times. J is TRBJ1-4 and V is TRBV28, with TRBD1 matching over 8 bases. The V gene end was trimmed by 6 bases and the J gene end by 3 bases; junction bases not matched to a gene: 6. The germline V gene has CDR1 MDHEN and CDR2 SYDVKM. The CDR3 is 15 amino acids. Here the CDR3 DNA reads TGTGCCAGCAGGCCCGGGACAGGAGCTAATGAAAAACTGTTTTTT. Protein sequence: CASRPGTGANEKLFF.

The genes are TRBV5-1 and TRBJ2-5; 10 positions agree with TRBD2. The CDR3 totals 14 residues. The trim removed 0 bases at V and 4 bases at J, leaving 0 bases unmatched. Germline lookup yields CDR1 SGHRS and CDR2 YFSETQ. CDR3: CASSLGLAGETQYF. The CDR3 coding sequence is TGCGCCAGCAGCTTGGGACTAGCGGGAGAGACCCAGTACTTC.

The rearrangement joins TRBV19 to TRBJ2-1; D perhaps matches TRBD1 (6 bases). The CDR3 has 15 amino acids. In germline, CDR1 is LNHDA, CDR2 SQIVND (reference sequence). With 6 bases removed from V and 3 bases from J, the gap between germline ends came to 15 bases. CDR3: CASRGAIDSYNEQFF. DNA for the CDR3: TGTGCCAGTAGGGGGGCGATCGACAGCTACAATGAGCAGTTCTTC.

The J gene is TRBJ2-1, the V gene TRBV7-2, with D unclear. The CDR3 totals 12 residues. The germline gives CDR1 SGHTA, CDR2 FQGNSA. V was trimmed by 3 bases and J by 3 bases, leaving 3 bases between them. This CDR3 is CASSFNYNEQFF. The CDR3 DNA reads TGTGCCAGCAGCTTTAACTACAATGAGCAGTTCTTC.

This clone was observed once. This chain uses TRBV28 with TRBJ1-6; D perhaps matches TRBD1 (5 bases). Germline CDR1 is MDHEN and CDR2 is SYDVKM. The CDR3 spans 15 residues. Trimming shortened V by 4 bases and J by 3 bases, and 10 bases separated the two germline ends. Here the CDR3 reads CASSSRQIYNSPLHF. In DNA, the CDR3 is TGTGCCAGCAGTTCCAGACAGATCTATAATTCACCCCTCCACTTT.

The rearrangement joins TRBV19 to TRBJ2-5; D may be TRBD2 (6 bases). Germline V gene sequence: CDR1 LNHDA, CDR2 SQIVND (reference sequence). V lost 5 bases and J lost 7, with 20 bases in between. The CDR3 length is 15 residues. CDR3 sequence reads: CASSPSAGPYGTQYF. CDR3 DNA: TGTGCCAGTAGTCCCTCGGCGGGGCCTTACGGGACCCAGTACTTC. Full variable domain (outside the CDR3, taken from reference TRBV19 and TRBJ2-5): DGGITQSPKYLFRKEGQNVTLSCEQNLNHDAMYWYRQDPGQGLRLIYYSQIVNDFQKGDIAEGYSVSREKKESFPLTVTSAQKNPTAFYLCASSPSAGPYGTQYFGPGTRLLVL.

V is TRBV4-3 and J is TRBJ2-1; the match to TRBD2 covers 9 bases. After removal of 2 bases from V and 6 bases from J, the junction contained 8 bases not matched to a gene. The germline V gene encodes CDR1 LGHNA and CDR2 YSLEER. The CDR3 is made up of 16 amino acids. In DNA, the CDR3 is TGCGCCAGCAGCCAACTCCTGAGCGGGAGGCTCAATGAGCAGTTCTTC. Translated: CASSQLLSGRLNEQFF.

This sequence joins TRBV6-1 and TRBJ1-6, with TRBD1 matching over 10 bases. There are 15 residues in the CDR3. V lost 6 bases, J lost 9 bases, and 8 bases stayed unmatched. The germline gives CDR1 MNHNS, CDR2 SASEGT. The CDR3 region has the DNA TGTGCCAGCAGCGAGGGACAGGGGAACTCTTCACCCCTCCACTTT. It translates to CASSEGQGNSSPLHF.

The V call is TRBV5-8, the J call TRBJ2-7; 7 positions match TRBD2. The ends lost 6 bases at V and 2 bases at J; junction bases unmatched: 8. Germline CDR1 and CDR2: SGHTS and YDEGEE. CDR3 length equals 14 residues. This CDR3 reads CASNVRGNTYEQYF. The CDR3 DNA follows: TGTGCCAGCAATGTGCGGGGGAATACCTACGAGCAGTACTTC.

Turning to this clone: Additional DNA sequences in this sample encode the identical CDR3. The V and J genes are TRBV7-9 and TRBJ2-3; 14 bases are shared with TRBD2. This CDR3 has 16 amino acids. V trimming: 3 bases; J trimming: 3 bases; junction bases outside the gene matches: 2. In germline, CDR1 is SEHNR, CDR2 FQNEAQ (reference sequence). DNA for the CDR3: TGTGCCAGCAGCTTGGGACTAGCGGGGGTGACAGATACGCAGTATTTT. Amino acids: CASSLGLAGVTDTQYF.

The chain joins TRBV9 to TRBJ2-1; D may be TRBD2 (5 bases). Germline lookup yields CDR1 SGDLS and CDR2 YYNGEE. CDR3 length: 13 residues. V lost 0 bases and J lost 8, with 9 bases in between. CDR3 nucleotides: TGTGCCAGCAGCGTAGCCGGGAAGGATGAGCAGTTCTTC. The encoded protein is CASSVAGKDEQFF. Drawing the rest from reference TRBV9 and TRBJ2-1, the complete variable domain is DSGVTQTPKHLITATGQRVTLRCSPRSGDLSVYWYQQSLDQGLQFLIQYYNGEERAKGNILERFSAQQFPDLHSELNLSSLELGDSALYFCASSVAGKDEQFFGPGTRLTVL.

This rearrangement joins TRBV4-1 to TRBJ2-5; 16 nucleotides align to TRBD2. There are 17 residues in the CDR3. Trimming removed 3 bases from V and 4 bases from J; junction bases left unmatched: 5. The germline V gene has CDR1 MGHRA and CDR2 YSYEKL. The CDR3 DNA is TGCGCCAGCAGCCAGGGACTAGCGGGAGGGCCCAGAGAGACCCAGTACTTC. It translates to CASSQGLAGGPRETQYF.

This chain links TRBV14 with TRBJ2-1; tentatively, D is TRBD1 (5 bases). Germline loops: CDR1 SGHDN, CDR2 FVKESK. The V end was cut by 3 bases, the J end by 4 bases, with 10 bases between. CDR3 length: 14 residues. The CDR3 bases are TGTGCCAGCAGCCAGTGGGGCGCATACAATGAGCAGTTCTTC. This translates into CASSQWGAYNEQFF.

V is TRBV5-1 and J is TRBJ2-5; D gene unclear. V lost 2 bases to trimming and J lost 3 bases, with 11 bases between them. Germline lookup yields CDR1 SGHRS and CDR2 YFSETQ. The CDR3 is 14 residues long. CDR3 protein: CASSLRQAKETQYF. The CDR3 DNA is TGCGCCAGCAGCTTACGGCAGGCAAAAGAGACCCAGTACTTC. The full variable domain, with the rest looked up from reference TRBV5-1 and TRBJ2-5, is KAGVTQTPRYLIKTRGQQVTLSCSPISGHRSVSWYQQTPGQGLQFLFEYFSETQRNKGNFPGRFSGRQFSNSRSEMNVSTLELGDSALYLCASSLRQAKETQYFGPGTRLLVL.

The chain employs TRBV5-1 and TRBJ2-1; D is perhaps TRBD1 (6 bases). V gave up 6 bases and J gave up 8 bases, with 18 bases separating them. Germline V lookup: CDR1 SGHRS, CDR2 YFSETQ. The CDR3 has 14 residues. The CDR3 region has the DNA TGCGCCAGCACCGGACAGTTAGAGTTGGATGAGCAGTTCTTC. Its translation is CASTGQLELDEQFF.

Remarks on this clone: The junction does not match germline at one end; this may be a read error. V and J are TRBV7-9 and TRBJ1-4; 7 nucleotides line up with TRBD1. The length of the CDR3 is 17 residues. Per germline, CDR1 SEHNR and CDR2 FQNEAQ (reference sequence). The CDR3 DNA reads as TGTTCCAGCAGCTTAGCTGGGACAGCACGATTATCTGAAAAACTGTTTTTT. Protein: CSSSLAGTARLSEKLFF.